Below, 18 T cell receptor beta chains from the same sample are listed, as sequenced in a study of control samples from healthy donors and cancer patients. Profiled with immunoSEQ multiplex PCR; TCRdb holds only in-frame clones, not every one. The table lists 150,000 to 200,000 clones, approximately 86% of them singletons. Sequencing used blood. The receptor source for this set is a man aged 18 to 35 in good health.

The genes are TRBV28 and TRBJ2-7, with D maybe TRBD2 (5 bases). Germline CDR1 is MDHEN and CDR2 is SYDVKM. V was cut by 8 bases and J by 4 bases, with 12 bases left in between. The CDR3 is 12 amino acids. The CDR3 sequence is CASLQRGYEQYF. The DNA of the CDR3 is TGTGCCAGCCTACAACGAGGGTACGAGCAGTACTTC.

The CDR3 DNA reads TGTGCCAGCACCCTCAGACTTGGGTCGGCACAGCTCAATCAGCCCCAGCATTTT. Protein product: CASTLRLGSAQLNQPQHF. The chain couples TRBV28 to TRBJ1-5; D gene ambiguous. The germline V and J ends were trimmed by 7 bases and 3 bases, with 25 bases remaining between them. The length of the CDR3 is 18 residues. Per the germline V gene, CDR1 is MDHEN and CDR2 is SYDVKM.

V gene TRBV29-1 combines with J gene TRBJ1-1; D unresolved. V lost 1 base, J lost 5 bases, and 17 bases lay in between. Germline-derived CDR1 and CDR2 are SQVTM and ANQGSEA. This CDR3 comprises 15 residues. Here the CDR3 DNA reads TGCAGCGTTGAAGGTGGAGGGCGACGAGGTACTGAAGCTTTCTTT. It encodes CSVEGGGRRGTEAFF. The full variable domain, completed using reference TRBV29-1 and TRBJ1-1, is SAVISQKPSRDICQRGTSLTIQCQVDSQVTMMFWYRQQPGQSLTLIATANQGSEATYESGFVIDKFPISRPNLTFSTLTVSNMSPEDSSIYLCSVEGGGRRGTEAFFGQGTRLTVV.

The genes are TRBV30 and TRBJ1-2; TRBD1 matches 9 bases. The CDR3 has 14 amino acids. Looked up from germline, CDR1 is GTSNPN and CDR2 is SVGIG (reference sequence). Trimming removed 5 bases from V and 4 bases from J; junction bases left unmatched: 8. Here the CDR3 reads CAWGPGQGIYGYTF. The DNA for the CDR3 is TGTGCCTGGGGCCCCGGACAGGGGATCTATGGCTACACCTTC.

The gene calls are TRBV15 and TRBJ2-3; D might be TRBD1 (6 bases). This CDR3 region has 15 residues. The germline V gene has CDR1 LNHNV and CDR2 YYDKDF (reference sequence). The germline V and J ends were trimmed by 3 bases and 0 bases, with 10 bases remaining between them. Here the CDR3 DNA reads TGTGCCACCAGCAGGCGAGGGGGTAGCACAGATACGCAGTATTTT. This codes for CATSRRGGSTDTQYF.

This sequence joins TRBV3-1 (or the pseudogene TRBV3-2) and TRBJ2-1, with TRBD2 matching over 10 bases. The V segment lost 1 base and the J segment 9 bases; nucleotides outside the gene matches: 6. The germline CDR1 and CDR2 sequences are LGHDT and YNNKEL (reference sequence). The CDR3 extends over 15 amino acids. CDR3 DNA: TGTGCCAGCAGCCAAGGGGCTAGCGGGGGAAGTGAGCAGTTCTTC. Residues: CASSQGASGGSEQFF.

J is TRBJ1-3 and V is TRBV3-1 (or the pseudogene TRBV3-2); D is unclear. The germline CDR1 and CDR2 sequences are LGHDT and YNNKEL (reference sequence). The CDR3 length is 15 residues. V lost 1 base and J 1 base, leaving 8 bases between the germline ends. The CDR3: CASSQGTGSGNTIYF. As DNA, the CDR3 is TGTGCCAGCAGCCAAGGGACGGGTTCTGGAAACACCATATATTTT.

The chain combines TRBV6-5 with TRBJ2-1; tentatively, D is TRBD1 (7 bases). V was clipped by 2 bases and J by 7 bases, with 18 bases between them. The CDR3 loop spans 16 amino acids. Germline loops: CDR1 MNHEY, CDR2 SVGAGI. The CDR3 spells CASSYGTRGGRNEQFF. The CDR3, as DNA: TGTGCCAGCAGTTACGGGACTCGAGGGGGCAGGAATGAGCAGTTCTTC.

This clone was found once. V is TRBV9 and J is TRBJ2-5; TRBD2 might be the D (6 bases). The length of the CDR3 is 15 residues. Trimming pared 3 bases from V and 6 bases from J, leaving 18 bases between. In germline, CDR1 is SGDLS, CDR2 YYNGEE. DNA for the CDR3: TGTGCCAGCAGCGACGGGACTTTAGCAGGGAAGACCCAGTACTTC. Residues: CASSDGTLAGKTQYF. Looking up the rest from reference TRBV9 and TRBJ2-5 gives the full variable domain: DSGVTQTPKHLITATGQRVTLRCSPRSGDLSVYWYQQSLDQGLQFLIQYYNGEERAKGNILERFSAQQFPDLHSELNLSSLELGDSALYFCASSDGTLAGKTQYFGPGTRLLVL.

This CDR3 is CGRRVGMAKNIQYF. The CDR3 region has the DNA TGCGGTCGGAGGGTAGGGATGGCCAAAAACATTCAGTACTTC. The chain uses TRBV29-1 and TRBJ2-4; weak D call: TRBD2 (6 bases). There are 14 residues in the CDR3. Germline lookup yields CDR1 SQVTM and CDR2 ANQGSEA.

The V gene is TRBV5-6, the J gene TRBJ1-2; a possible D gene is TRBD1 (5 bases). Per the germline V gene, CDR1 is SGHDT and CDR2 is YYEEEE. The CDR3 loop spans 12 amino acids. The germline V and J ends were trimmed by 4 bases and 8 bases, with 12 bases remaining between them. Here the CDR3 DNA reads TGTGCCAGCAGCCCATGGGGGGTCGGCTACACCTTC. This codes for CASSPWGVGYTF.

The chain has TRBV7-3 and TRBJ2-3; D possibly corresponds to TRBD2 (6 bases). The V and J ends lost 3 bases and 2 bases respectively, with 12 bases between them. Germline CDR1 and CDR2: SGHTA and FQGTGA. CDR3 length: 15 amino acids. The CDR3 DNA sequence: TGTGCCAGCAGCTTGAGAGGGGAGGCCACAGATACGCAGTATTTT. This encodes CASSLRGEATDTQYF. The full variable domain, in which reference TRBV7-3 and TRBJ2-3 provide the parts outside the CDR3, is GAGVSQTPSNKVTEKGKYVELRCDPISGHTALYWYRQSLGQGPEFLIYFQGTGAADDSGLPNDRFFAVRPEGSVSTLKIQRTERGDSAVYLCASSLRGEATDTQYFGPGTRLTVL.

This clone was detected only a few times. The rearrangement joins TRBV28 to TRBJ1-5; a weak D match, TRBD1 (5 bases). V lost 5 bases, J lost 5 bases, and 10 bases lay in between. Germline CDR1 is MDHEN and CDR2 is SYDVKM. The CDR3 covers 13 residues. The CDR3 region is CASSTPGHQPQHF. The CDR3 DNA sequence: TGTGCCAGCAGTACACCGGGGCATCAGCCCCAGCATTTT. Full variable domain (missing parts from reference TRBV28 and TRBJ1-5): DVKVTQSSRYLVKRTGEKVFLECVQDMDHENMFWYRQDPGLGLRLIYFSYDVKMKEKGDIPEGYSVSREKKERFSLILESASTNQTSMYLCASSTPGHQPQHFGDGTRLSIL.

The chain carries TRBV25-1 and TRBJ2-7; tentatively, D is TRBD2 (5 bases). The length of the CDR3 is 12 residues. V gave up 4 bases and J gave up 4 bases, with 8 bases separating them. CDR1 MGHDK and CDR2 SYGVNS come from the germline V gene. CDR3 in amino acids: CASSAGLYEQYF. The CDR3 coding sequence is TGTGCCAGCAGTGCCGGACTGTACGAGCAGTACTTC.

The chain's CDR3 is CASSLQLNEKLFF. The CDR3 DNA follows: TGTGCCAGCAGCTTGCAGCTCAATGAAAAACTGTTTTTT. J is TRBJ1-4 and V is TRBV5-4; no reliable D call. CDR3 size: 13 residues. CDR1 SGHNT and CDR2 YYREEE come from the germline V gene (reference sequence). With 1 base removed from V and 5 bases from J, the gap between germline ends came to 6 bases.

The J gene is TRBJ2-1, the V gene TRBV9; 7 nucleotides match TRBD1. Germline loops: CDR1 SGDLS, CDR2 YYNGEE. Losses at the gene ends were 3 bases for V and 1 base for J; bases not matched to a gene: 1. The CDR3 is made up of 14 amino acids. The CDR3 DNA follows: TGTGCCAGCAGCGCACAGGGGTCCTACAATGAGCAGTTCTTC. Translating it yields CASSAQGSYNEQFF.

The chain combines TRBV4-2 with TRBJ2-1; 14 nucleotides agree with TRBD2. After removal of 0 bases from V and 6 bases from J, the junction contained 1 base not matched to a gene. The V gene's germline CDR1 is LGHNA and CDR2 YNFKEQ. The CDR3 totals 16 residues. CDR3 in amino acids: CASSQETSGGANEQFF. CDR3 in DNA: TGTGCCAGCAGCCAAGAGACTAGCGGGGGGGCCAATGAGCAGTTCTTC.

In its sample, this clone was seen a few times. CDR3 bases: TGTGCCAGCAGACCGGGAGGGGGTGAGGGCCAGCCCCAGCATTTT. As protein: CASRPGGGEGQPQHF. The V call is TRBV28, the J call TRBJ1-5; TRBD1 might be the D (6 bases). Germline V gene sequence: CDR1 MDHEN, CDR2 SYDVKM. The CDR3 length is 15 residues. V was pared by 6 bases and J by 7 bases, with 19 bases between.